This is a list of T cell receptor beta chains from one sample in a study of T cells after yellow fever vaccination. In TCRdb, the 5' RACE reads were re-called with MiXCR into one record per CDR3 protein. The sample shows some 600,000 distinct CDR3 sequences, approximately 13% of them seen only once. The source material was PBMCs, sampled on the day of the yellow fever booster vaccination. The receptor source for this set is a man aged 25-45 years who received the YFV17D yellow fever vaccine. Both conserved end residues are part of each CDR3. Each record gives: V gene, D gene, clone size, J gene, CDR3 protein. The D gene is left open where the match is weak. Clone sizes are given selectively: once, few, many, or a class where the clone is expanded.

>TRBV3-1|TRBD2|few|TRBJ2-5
CASSQTSGDHEGTQYF
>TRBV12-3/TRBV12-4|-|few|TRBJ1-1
CASSPVQASTEAFF
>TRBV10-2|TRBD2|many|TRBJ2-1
CASSEGLAELGTEQFF
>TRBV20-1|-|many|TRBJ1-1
CSVSPPRNTEAFF
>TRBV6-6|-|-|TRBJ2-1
CASRRVEGNEQFF
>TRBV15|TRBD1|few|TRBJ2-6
CATRAGQGAWGANVLTF
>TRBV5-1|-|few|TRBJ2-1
CASSLDPGDEQFF
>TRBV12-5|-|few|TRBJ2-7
CASDTRSSYEQYF
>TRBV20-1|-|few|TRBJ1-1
CSARARMNTEAFF
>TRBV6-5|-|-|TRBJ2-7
CASSYSGTQPEQYF
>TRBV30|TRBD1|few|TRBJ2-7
CAWDRGNGNEQYF
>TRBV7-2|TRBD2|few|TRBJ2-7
CASSLTLAGPYEQYF
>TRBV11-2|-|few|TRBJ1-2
CASSSSGVNYGYTF
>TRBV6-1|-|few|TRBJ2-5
CASSGLSGETQYF
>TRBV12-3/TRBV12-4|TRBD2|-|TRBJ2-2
CASSSPGTSGIGATGELFF
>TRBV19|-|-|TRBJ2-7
CASSIGEAYEQYF
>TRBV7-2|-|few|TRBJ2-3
CASSFDRNTDTQYF
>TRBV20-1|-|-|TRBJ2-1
CCASPVPGINEQFF
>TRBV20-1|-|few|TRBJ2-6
CSAPGPGANVLTF
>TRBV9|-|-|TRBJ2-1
CASSVELQGGLNEQFF
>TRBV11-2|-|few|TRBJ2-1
CASSLAEFYNEQFF
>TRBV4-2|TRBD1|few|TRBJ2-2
CASSPPGQALGNTGELFF
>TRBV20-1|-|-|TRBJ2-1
CSARDSPSSYNEQFF
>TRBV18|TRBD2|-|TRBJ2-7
CASSSPTSGGSYEQYF
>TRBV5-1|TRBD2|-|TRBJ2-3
CASSPWGGLQTDTQYF
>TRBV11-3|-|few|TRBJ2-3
CASSPPGAADTQYF
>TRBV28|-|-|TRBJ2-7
CASRKPVYEQYF
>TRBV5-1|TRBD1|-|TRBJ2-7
CASSSVGTGAYEQYF
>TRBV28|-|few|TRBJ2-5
CASSPRLTRQETQYF
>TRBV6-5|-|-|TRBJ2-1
CATKRSNEQFF
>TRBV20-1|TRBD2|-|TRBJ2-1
CSASGGGRAPYNEQFF
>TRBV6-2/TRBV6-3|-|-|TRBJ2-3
CASTLLPPGPLTDTQYF
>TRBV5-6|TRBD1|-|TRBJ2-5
CASNEGTGDGAQYF
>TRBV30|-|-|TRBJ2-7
CAWSGGGVYEQYF
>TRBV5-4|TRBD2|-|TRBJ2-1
CASSFVPVLRLAGGVGQFF
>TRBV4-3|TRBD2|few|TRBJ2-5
CASSQSGLAGLETQYF
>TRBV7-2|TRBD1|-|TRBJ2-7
CASSPGPGQVVEQYF
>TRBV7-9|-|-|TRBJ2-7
CASSPGGLYSYEQYF
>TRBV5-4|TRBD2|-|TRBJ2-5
CASSLVPGGQETQYF
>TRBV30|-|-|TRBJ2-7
CAWSVGLGDAYEQYF
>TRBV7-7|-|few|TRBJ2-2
CASSLSSSTGELFF
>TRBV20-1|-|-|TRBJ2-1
CSARPHHKSGTGEQFF
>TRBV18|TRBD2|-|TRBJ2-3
CASSPKLAGLTDTQYF
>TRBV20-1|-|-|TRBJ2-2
CSARRGAARGELFF
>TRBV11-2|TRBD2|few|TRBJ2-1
CASSWAGGNNEQFF
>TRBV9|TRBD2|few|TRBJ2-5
CASSVGREEETQYF
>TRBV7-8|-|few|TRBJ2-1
CASSLDYSNEQFF
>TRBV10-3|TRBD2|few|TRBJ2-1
CAISESGAEGNEQFF
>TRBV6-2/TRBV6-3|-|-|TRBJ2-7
CASSYETPYEQYF
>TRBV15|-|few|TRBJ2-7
CATSRFLGSSYEQYF
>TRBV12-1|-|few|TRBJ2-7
CASSFGGPWNSYEQYF
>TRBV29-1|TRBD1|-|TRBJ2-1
CSVTGVDEQFF
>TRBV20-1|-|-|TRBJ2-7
CSASAGPTYEQYF
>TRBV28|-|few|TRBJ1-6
CASSLGRGQSNSPLHF
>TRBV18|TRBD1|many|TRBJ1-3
CASSPMDRGRNTIYF
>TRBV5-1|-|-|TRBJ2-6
CASSWADAGANVLTF
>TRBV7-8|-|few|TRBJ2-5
CASTYRLRETQYF
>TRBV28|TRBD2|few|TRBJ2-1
CASSFASGSPSSYNEQFF
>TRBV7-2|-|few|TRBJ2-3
CASSLAMSPYTQYF